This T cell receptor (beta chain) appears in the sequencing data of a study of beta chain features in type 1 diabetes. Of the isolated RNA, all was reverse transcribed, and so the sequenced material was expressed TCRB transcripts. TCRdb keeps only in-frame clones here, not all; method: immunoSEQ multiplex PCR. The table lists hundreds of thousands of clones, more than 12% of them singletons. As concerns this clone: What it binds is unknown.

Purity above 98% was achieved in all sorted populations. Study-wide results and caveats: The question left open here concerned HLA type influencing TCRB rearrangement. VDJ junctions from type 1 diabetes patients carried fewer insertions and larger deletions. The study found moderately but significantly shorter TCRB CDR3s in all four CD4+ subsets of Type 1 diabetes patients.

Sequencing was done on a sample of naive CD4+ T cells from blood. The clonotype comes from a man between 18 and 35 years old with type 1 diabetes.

The CDR3 region is CASSPELPGSGQPQHF. CDR3 DNA: TGTGCCAGCTCACCGGAACTGCCGGGTAGTGGTCAGCCCCAGCATTTT. This chain links TRBV18 with TRBJ1-5, with no clear D. Trimming shortened V by 3 bases and J by 6 bases, and 18 bases separated the two germline ends. This CDR3 contains 16 residues. Per the germline V gene, CDR1 is KGHSH and CDR2 is LQKENI.